This T cell receptor beta chain was profiled in a study of shared clonotypes between healthy human individuals. Looking at the study overall: A donor's plate count was three for CD4 naive and three for CD4 memory; CD8 naive had two and CD8 memory one.

CD4+ cells yielded CD45RA+ naive and CD45RA-negative memory subsets. The CDR3 has 15 residues. V shed 4 bases and J 5 bases; nucleotides not matched to a gene: 7. Germline CDR1 and CDR2: MNHEY and SVGAGI. Each subset's genomic DNA was split evenly across several immunoSEQ plates. This table comes from immunoSEQ multiplex PCR, and its TCRdb copy is limited to in-frame clones, with some not included. The repertoire includes 1,400,000 or so clones, 98% of them detected once, and 0.3% to 0.45% sits in the top ten. The source of this sequence is a man under 40 in good health. The gene calls are TRBV6-5 and TRBJ1-4; 7 positions match TRBD1. The sample consisted of naive CD4+ T cells sorted from blood. Sample subset: CD45RA+ positively selected. The chain's CDR3 is CASSSRDSPNEKLFF. CDR3 coding DNA: TGTGCCAGCAGTTCCCGGGACAGCCCGAATGAAAAACTGTTTTTT.